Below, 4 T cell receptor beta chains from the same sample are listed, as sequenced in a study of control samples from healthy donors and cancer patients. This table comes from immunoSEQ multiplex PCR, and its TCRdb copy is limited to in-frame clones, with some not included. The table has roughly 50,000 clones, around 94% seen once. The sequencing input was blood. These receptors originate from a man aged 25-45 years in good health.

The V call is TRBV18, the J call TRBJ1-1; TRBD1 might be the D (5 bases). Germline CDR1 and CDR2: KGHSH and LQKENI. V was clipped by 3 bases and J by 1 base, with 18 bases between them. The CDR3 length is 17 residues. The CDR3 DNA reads TGTGCCAGCTCACCCCAGGGCGGTGGGAATCGGAACACTGAAGCTTTCTTT. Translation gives CASSPQGGGNRNTEAFF. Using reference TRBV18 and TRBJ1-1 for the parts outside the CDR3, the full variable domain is NAGVMQNPRHLVRRRGQEARLRCSPMKGHSHVYWYRQLPEEGLKFMVYLQKENIIDESGMPKERFSAEFPKEGPSILRIQQVVRGDSAAYFCASSPQGGGNRNTEAFFGQGTRLTVV.

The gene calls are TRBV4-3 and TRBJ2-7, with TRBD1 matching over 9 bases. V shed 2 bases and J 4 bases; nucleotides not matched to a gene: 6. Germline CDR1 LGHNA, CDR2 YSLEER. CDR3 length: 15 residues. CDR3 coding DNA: TGCGCCAGCAGCCAACTACAGGGGGCTGGATACGAGCAGTACTTC. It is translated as CASSQLQGAGYEQYF.

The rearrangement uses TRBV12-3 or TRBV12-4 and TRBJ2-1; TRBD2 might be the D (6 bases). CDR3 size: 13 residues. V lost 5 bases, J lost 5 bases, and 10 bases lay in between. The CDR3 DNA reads TGTGCCAGCAGTACTAGCAGAAACAATGAGCAGTTCTTC. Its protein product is CASSTSRNNEQFF.

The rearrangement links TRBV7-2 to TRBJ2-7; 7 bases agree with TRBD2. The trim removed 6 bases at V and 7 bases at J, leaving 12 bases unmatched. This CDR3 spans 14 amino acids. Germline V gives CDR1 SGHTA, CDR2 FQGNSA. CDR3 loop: CASSYGGGREEQYF. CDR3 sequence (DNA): TGTGCCAGCAGTTACGGCGGGGGTCGGGAAGAGCAGTACTTC.